This T cell receptor (beta chain) is from a study of T cells after yellow fever vaccination. Points from the study as a whole: Among primary-vaccination clones, most reappeared after the booster, at about 95% for CD4 and roughly 88% for CD8. The bulk population could contribute abundant contaminating clonotypes to FACS-sorted repertoires. Clonotype sharing between CD4 and CD8 compartments was small.

The V and J ends lost 6 bases and 7 bases, in that order; junction bases with no gene match: 10. The CDR3 totals 14 residues. Germline V gene lookup returns CDR1 SGHRS and CDR2 YFSETQ. With regard to this clonotype: Its antigen is not identified.

TCRdb reprocessed the 5' RACE reads via MiXCR and lists one record per CDR3 protein. The data hold approximately 300,000 distinct CDR3 sequences, with 8.5% to 10% observed a single time. The clonotype was recovered from a young man who received the YFV17D yellow fever vaccine. The sample here was PBMCs, taken on the day of the first yellow fever vaccination. The chain employs TRBV5-1 and TRBJ2-1, with 7 bases lining up with TRBD1. The CDR3 DNA reads TGCGCCAGCAACCGACAGGGCTTTGGGAATGAGCAGTTCTTC. Residues: CASNRQGFGNEQFF.